The 22 T cell receptor beta chains listed next were all sequenced from one sample in a study of T cells in Graves' hyperthyroidism and ophthalmopathy. RNA transcripts gave rise to amplified TCR beta CDR3 regions. Primed by the HTBI set, a first-round RT-PCR was run on the TCR CDR3. TCRdb independently ran MiXCR on the multiplex PCR reads; one entry per CDR3 protein. Counted here are hundreds of thousands of distinct CDR3 sequences, over 15% occurring once; the ten biggest clones make up 15% to 20%. The specimen was blood. Source of these receptors: a woman aged 45-59 years with Graves' hyperthyroidism that later progressed to Graves' ophthalmopathy.

This clonotype came up many times. The chain recombines TRBV3-1 with TRBJ2-5; 7 nucleotides match TRBD1. Germline lookup yields CDR1 LGHDT and CDR2 YNNKEL (reference sequence). The CDR3 consists of 15 residues. Trimming cost V 2 bases and J 1 base; bases outside gene matches: 4. CDR3 nucleotide sequence: TGTGCCAGCAGCCAAAATTCAGGGGGCCAAGAGACCCAGTACTTC. Translation gives CASSQNSGGQETQYF.

V usage is TRBV6-1 and J usage is TRBJ2-3, with 7 bases lining up with TRBD1. V was clipped by 5 bases and J by 3 bases; unmatched bases: 11. Per the germline V gene, CDR1 is MNHNS and CDR2 is SASEGT. The CDR3 has 16 residues. Here the CDR3 reads CASSKMTGKGTDTQYF. In DNA, the CDR3 is TGTGCCAGCAGTAAAATGACAGGGAAAGGAACAGATACGCAGTATTTT.

This clonotype was picked up a small number of times. A junction end diverges from the germline sequence, so it may reflect a read error. This sequence joins TRBV27 and TRBJ2-1; D remains ambiguous. Germline CDR1 and CDR2: MNHEY and SMNVEV (reference sequence). This CDR3 contains 16 residues. DNA of the CDR3: TGTGCCAGCAGTTTAAGTTCCGCAGGCTCCTACGATGAGCAGTTCTTC. Translated, it gives CASSLSSAGSYDEQFF.

This chain links TRBV6-1 with TRBJ1-2; 9 bases line up with TRBD1. The V and J ends lost 4 bases and 1 base, in that order; junction bases with no gene match: 7. The CDR3 consists of 16 residues. Per the germline V gene, CDR1 is MNHNS and CDR2 is SASEGT. The CDR3 sequence: CASSARTGGGNYGYTF. DNA for the CDR3: TGTGCCAGCAGTGCCCGTACAGGGGGCGGTAACTATGGCTACACCTTC.

The chain recombines TRBV6-2 or TRBV6-3 with TRBJ2-3; 8 bases match TRBD1. The CDR3 contains 14 residues. Germline values: CDR1 MNHEY, CDR2 SVGEGT. After removal of 6 bases from V and 7 bases from J, the junction contained 9 bases not matched to a gene. CDR3 region: CASSQGATDYTQYF. The CDR3, as DNA: TGTGCCAGCAGCCAGGGGGCCACCGATTATACGCAGTATTTT.

This clonotype showed up many times. V is TRBV7-9 and J is TRBJ1-2, with TRBD1 matching 9 bases. V lost 6 bases to trimming and J lost 0 bases; unmatched junction nucleotides: 8. Germline values: CDR1 SEHNR, CDR2 FQNEAQ (reference sequence). This CDR3 is 16 amino acids long. The CDR3 region is CASSAGTGFANYGYTF. The CDR3 region has the DNA TGTGCCAGCAGTGCCGGGACAGGGTTCGCTAACTATGGCTACACCTTC. Together with reference TRBV7-9 and TRBJ1-2, the CDR3 gives the full variable domain: DTGVSQNPRHKITKRGQNVTFRCDPISEHNRLYWYRQTLGQGPEFLTYFQNEAQLEKSRLLSDRFSAERPKGSFSTLEIQRTEQGDSAMYLCASSAGTGFANYGYTFGSGTRLTVV.

In DNA, the CDR3 is TGTGCCAGCGGACAGCTCCACGAGCAGTACTTC. Protein product: CASGQLHEQYF. This sequence joins TRBV6-1 and TRBJ2-7; D possibly corresponds to TRBD1 (6 bases). Trimming shortened V by 8 bases and J by 5 bases, and 10 bases separated the two germline ends. This CDR3 is built from 11 residues. Germline V gives CDR1 MNHNS, CDR2 SASEGT.

In this sample, this clonotype turned up many times. The V and J genes are TRBV5-1 and TRBJ1-1, with a weak D call TRBD1 (5 bases). Germline V CDR1 and CDR2: SGHRS, YFSETQ. The V gene lost 1 base and the J gene lost 4 bases, with 8 bases spanning the gap. CDR3 length: 13 amino acids. CDR3 residues: CASSLQGPTEAFF. The DNA of the CDR3 is TGCGCCAGCAGCTTGCAGGGCCCCACTGAAGCTTTCTTT. The variable domain in full, completed from reference TRBV5-1 and TRBJ1-1, reads KAGVTQTPRYLIKTRGQQVTLSCSPISGHRSVSWYQQTPGQGLQFLFEYFSETQRNKGNFPGRFSGRQFSNSRSEMNVSTLELGDSALYLCASSLQGPTEAFFGQGTRLTVV.

This clonotype showed up many times. The chain combines TRBV20-1 with TRBJ1-5, with D hard to call. The CDR3 is 10 residues long. Between the trimmed V and J ends, which lost 1 base and 13 bases, there was a span of 8 bases. The germline V gene encodes CDR1 DFQATT and CDR2 SNEGSKA (reference sequence). CDR3 nucleotides: TGCAGTGCTAGAGGGGTGATTCAGCATTTT. As protein: CSARGVIQHF.

The gene calls are TRBV11-2 and TRBJ1-4; TRBD1 matches 12 bases. V shed 1 base, J shed 8 bases, and the junction held 5 bases outside the gene matches. Germline CDR1 SGHAT, CDR2 FQNNGV. The CDR3 length is 16 residues. CDR3 region: CASSLAGQGAWEKLFF. The CDR3 coding sequence is TGTGCCAGCAGCTTAGCGGGACAGGGGGCGTGGGAAAAACTGTTTTTT. The full variable domain, in which reference TRBV11-2 and TRBJ1-4 provide the parts outside the CDR3, is EAGVAQSPRYKIIEKRQSVAFWCNPISGHATLYWYQQILGQGPKLLIQFQNNGVVDDSQLPKDRFSAERLKGVDSTLKIQPAKLEDSAVYLCASSLAGQGAWEKLFFGSGTQLSVL.

In its sample, this clonotype was seen many times. CDR3 nucleotide sequence: TGTGCCAGCAGCCGATGGACTGAAGCTTTCTTT. Its protein is CASSRWTEAFF. V usage is TRBV3-1 and J usage is TRBJ1-1; D remains ambiguous. The V end lost 4 bases, the J end lost 5 bases, and 5 bases lay between the germline ends. The length of the CDR3 is 11 residues. Germline CDR1 is LGHDT and CDR2 is YNNKEL (reference sequence).

This clonotype was seen ten or more times. This chain connects TRBV24-1 to TRBJ2-1, with D perhaps matching TRBD1 (5 bases). V lost 4 bases, J lost 3 bases, and 15 bases lay in between. The CDR3 length is 16 residues. Looked up from germline, CDR1 is KGHDR and CDR2 is SFDVKD. CDR3 residues: CATSDAGYTVYNEQFF. The CDR3 DNA sequence: TGTGCCACCAGTGACGCAGGGTATACAGTCTACAATGAGCAGTTCTTC.

The CDR3 spells CASSYSVWSGSLSSDTQYF. The CDR3 nucleotides read TGTGCCAGCAGTTACTCGGTATGGAGCGGGTCTCTGAGCTCAGATACGCAGTATTTT. The chain recombines TRBV6-5 with TRBJ2-3; possible D gene TRBD2, 6 bases. Trimming took off 0 bases at V and 4 bases at J, with 23 bases between the two ends. There are 19 residues in the CDR3. Per the germline V gene, CDR1 is MNHEY and CDR2 is SVGAGI.

Here the CDR3 reads CASGLVQGLFYNSPLHF. The CDR3 DNA sequence: TGTGCTAGTGGTTTGGTTCAGGGACTGTTCTATAATTCACCCCTCCACTTT. The chain couples TRBV12-5 to TRBJ1-6, with a possible D match to TRBD1 (5 bases). Trimming removed 0 bases at V and 3 bases at J, with 12 bases between. Germline V lookup: CDR1 LGHNT, CDR2 FRNRAP. This CDR3 comprises 17 residues.

The rearrangement links TRBV29-1 to TRBJ1-2, with D perhaps TRBD1 (6 bases). The germline CDR1 and CDR2 sequences are SQVTM and ANQGSEA. Between the trimmed V and J ends, which lost 6 bases and 2 bases, there was a span of 19 bases. The CDR3 loop spans 15 amino acids. Written as DNA, the CDR3 is TGCAGCGTGAATGAAGCAGGGGTCGAGAACTATGGCTACACCTTC. Protein sequence: CSVNEAGVENYGYTF. Using reference TRBV29-1 and TRBJ1-2 for the parts outside the CDR3, the full variable domain is SAVISQKPSRDICQRGTSLTIQCQVDSQVTMMFWYRQQPGQSLTLIATANQGSEATYESGFVIDKFPISRPNLTFSTLTVSNMSPEDSSIYLCSVNEAGVENYGYTFGSGTRLTVV.

The chain uses TRBV20-1 and TRBJ2-3; 14 bases align to TRBD2. The V and J ends lost 6 bases and 4 bases, in that order; junction bases with no gene match: 3. The germline V gene encodes CDR1 DFQATT and CDR2 SNEGSKA (reference sequence). This CDR3 contains 14 residues. CDR3 sequence reads: CSARLAGGADTQYF. For the CDR3, the DNA is TGCAGTGCCCGACTAGCGGGGGGGGCAGATACGCAGTATTTT.

This clonotype occurred many times. The J gene is TRBJ2-1, the V gene TRBV11-2; D might be TRBD1 (5 bases). The J call is uncertain, as TRBJ2-7 better fits the DNA end. The CDR3 covers 11 residues. Germline V CDR1 and CDR2: SGHAT, FQNNGV. CDR3 coding DNA: TGTGCCAGCAGCTCCTCCAGGGTGCAGTACTTC. Translation: CASSSSRVQYF.

The CDR3, as DNA: TGTGCCAGCAGGATGGGACAGGGTGGTGGCTACACCTTC. Translating it yields CASRMGQGGGYTF. J is TRBJ1-2 and V is TRBV12-3 or TRBV12-4; 9 bases map to TRBD1. The CDR3 consists of 13 residues. Trimming at V came to 6 bases and at J to 7 bases, leaving 6 bases not matched to a gene.

This clonotype showed up many times. The chain is built from TRBV15 and TRBJ1-6; 9 bases agree with TRBD1. This CDR3 is built from 15 residues. From germline, CDR1 is LNHNV and CDR2 YYDKDF (reference sequence). The J segment lost 6 bases and the V segment lost 0 bases, leaving 0 bases of the junction unmatched. The CDR3: CATSREGQGNSPLHF. CDR3 sequence (DNA): TGTGCCACCAGCAGAGAGGGACAGGGTAATTCACCCCTCCACTTT.

This clonotype was seen at least ten times. V usage is TRBV30 and J usage is TRBJ2-7, with D possibly matching TRBD2 (6 bases). The V gene lost 0 bases and the J gene lost 5 bases, with 11 bases spanning the gap. The germline V gene encodes CDR1 GTSNPN and CDR2 SVGIG (reference sequence). The CDR3 is made up of 13 amino acids. DNA of the CDR3: TGTGCCTGGAGTGTAGGACTATCCAACGAGCAGTACTTC. Translating it yields CAWSVGLSNEQYF.

This chain joins TRBV5-1 and TRBJ1-2; 12 bases are a match to TRBD1. CDR3 length: 16 amino acids. Germline CDR1 reads SGHRS; CDR2 reads YFSETQ. Trimming removed 4 bases from V and 2 bases from J; junction bases left unmatched: 6. CDR3 sequence reads: CASSGTGTGGNYGYTF. CDR3 in DNA: TGCGCCAGCAGCGGAACCGGGACAGGGGGCAACTATGGCTACACCTTC. Full variable domain (remainder filled in from reference TRBV5-1 and TRBJ1-2): KAGVTQTPRYLIKTRGQQVTLSCSPISGHRSVSWYQQTPGQGLQFLFEYFSETQRNKGNFPGRFSGRQFSNSRSEMNVSTLELGDSALYLCASSGTGTGGNYGYTFGSGTRLTVV.

The chain couples TRBV15 to TRBJ1-4, with D possibly being TRBD1 (5 bases). V was clipped by 4 bases and J by 8 bases, with 11 bases between them. The germline gives CDR1 LNHNV, CDR2 YYDKDF (reference sequence). The CDR3 totals 13 residues. CDR3 sequence (DNA): TGTGCCACCAGCACCAGGGTCGCGGAAAAACTGTTTTTT. It codes for CATSTRVAEKLFF. Combining the CDR3 with reference TRBV15 and TRBJ1-4 gives the whole variable domain DAMVIQNPRYQVTQFGKPVTLSCSQTLNHNVMYWYQQKSSQAPKLLFHYYDKDFNNEADTPDNFQSRRPNTSFCFLDIRSPGLGDTAMYLCATSTRVAEKLFFGSGTQLSVL.